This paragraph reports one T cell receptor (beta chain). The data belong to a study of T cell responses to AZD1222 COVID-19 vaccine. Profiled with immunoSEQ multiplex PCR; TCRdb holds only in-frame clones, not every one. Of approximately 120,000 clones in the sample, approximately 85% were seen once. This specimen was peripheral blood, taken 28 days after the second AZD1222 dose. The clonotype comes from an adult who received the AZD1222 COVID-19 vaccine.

CDR3 DNA: TGTGCCAGAAGCTTAGTAGGTGGGTCTCAAGAGACCCAGTACTTC. Translating gives CARSLVGGSQETQYF. The chain uses TRBV7-5 and TRBJ2-5. TRBV7-5 is noted as a pseudogene. The CDR3 has 15 residues.